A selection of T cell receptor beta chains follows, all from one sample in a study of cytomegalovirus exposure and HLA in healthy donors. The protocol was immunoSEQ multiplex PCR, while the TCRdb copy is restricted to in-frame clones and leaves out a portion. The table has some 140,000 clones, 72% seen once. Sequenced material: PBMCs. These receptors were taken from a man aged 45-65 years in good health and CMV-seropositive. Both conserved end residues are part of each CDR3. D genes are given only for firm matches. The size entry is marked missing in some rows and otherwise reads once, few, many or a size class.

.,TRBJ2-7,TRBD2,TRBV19,CASSKGLAGEQYF,TGTGCCAGTAGTAAGGGACTAGCGGGCGAGCAGTACTTC
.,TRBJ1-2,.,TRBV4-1,CASSHPGGDGYTF,TGCGCCAGCAGCCACCCTGGAGGGGACGGCTACACCTTC
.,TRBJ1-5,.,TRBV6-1,CASSGRSFVGGGQPQHF,TGTGCCAGCAGTGGCAGAAGTTTCGTGGGTGGCGGTCAGCCCCAGCATTTT
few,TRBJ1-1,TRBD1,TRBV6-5,CASSYETGLITEAFF,TGTGCCAGCAGTTACGAGACAGGGCTTATCACTGAAGCTTTCTTT
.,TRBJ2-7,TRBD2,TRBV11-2,CASSPQLAGAYEQYF,TGTGCCAGCAGCCCCCAGCTAGCGGGGGCCTACGAGCAGTACTTC
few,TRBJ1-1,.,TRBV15,CATSRERLDTEAFF,TGTGCCACCAGCAGAGAGAGATTGGACACTGAAGCTTTCTTT
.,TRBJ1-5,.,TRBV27,CASSLRGGPREGQPQHF,TGTGCCAGCAGTTTAAGGGGGGGTCCAAGGGAAGGTCAGCCCCAGCATTTT
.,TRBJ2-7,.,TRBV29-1,CSVAKSSYEQYF,TGCAGCGTTGCCAAGAGCTCCTACGAGCAGTACTTC
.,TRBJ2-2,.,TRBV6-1,CASIRTGELFF,TGTGCCAGCATTCGTACCGGGGAGCTGTTTTTT
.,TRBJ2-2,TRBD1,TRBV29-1,CSVGRDRGHGELFF,TGCAGCGTTGGGCGTGACAGGGGGCACGGGGAGCTGTTTTTT
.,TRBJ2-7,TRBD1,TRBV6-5,CASSYRTGEHEQYF,TGTGCCAGCAGTTACAGGACAGGGGAGCACGAGCAGTACTTC
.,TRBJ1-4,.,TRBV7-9,CASSSLSGIVSEKLFF,TGTGCCAGCAGCTCCTTATCGGGTATTGTGAGTGAAAAACTGTTTTTT
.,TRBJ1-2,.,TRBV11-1,CASSLGIEGGYTF,TGTGCCAGCAGCTTAGGCATTGAGGGAGGCTACACCTTC
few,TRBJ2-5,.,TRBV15,CAAGGQWRETQYF,TGTGCCGCCGGAGGTCAGTGGAGAGAGACCCAGTACTTC
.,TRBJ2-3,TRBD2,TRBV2,CASTERASGGTDTQYF,TGTGCCAGCACCGAACGGGCTAGCGGGGGGACAGATACGCAGTATTTT
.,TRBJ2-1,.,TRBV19,CATRGDPYNEQFF,TGTGCCACCCGCGGGGACCCCTACAATGAGCAGTTCTTC
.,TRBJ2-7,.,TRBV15,CATSRGQNYEQYF,TGTGCCACCAGCAGAGGACAGAATTACGAGCAGTACTTC
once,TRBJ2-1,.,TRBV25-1,CASSGLPRSSYNEQFF,TGTGCCAGCAGTGGTCTTCCCCGGAGCTCCTACAATGAGCAGTTCTTC
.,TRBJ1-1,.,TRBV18,CASSLGQTNTEAFF,TGTGCCAGCTCACTCGGACAGACGAACACTGAAGCTTTCTTT
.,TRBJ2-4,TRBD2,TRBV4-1,CASSPGLAGGIAKNIQYF,TGCGCCAGCAGCCCGGGACTAGCGGGGGGAATAGCCAAAAACATTCAGTACTTC
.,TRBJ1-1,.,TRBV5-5,CASSLGTGSNTEAFF,TGTGCCAGCAGCTTGGGGACGGGGTCGAACACTGAAGCTTTCTTT
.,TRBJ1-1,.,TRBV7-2,CASSLTAGRSEAFF,TGTGCCAGCAGCTTAACGGCAGGGAGGTCTGAAGCTTTCTTT
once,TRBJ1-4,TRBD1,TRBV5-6,CASSRRATGAWEKLFF,TGTGCCAGCAGCAGACGAGCGACAGGGGCGTGGGAAAAACTGTTTTTT
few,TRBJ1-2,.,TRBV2,CASRFRAGSYGYTF,TGTGCCAGCAGATTCAGGGCAGGAAGCTATGGCTACACCTTC
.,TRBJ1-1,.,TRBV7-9,CASSPRVGNTEAFF,TGTGCCAGCAGCCCCAGGGTGGGGAACACTGAAGCTTTCTTT
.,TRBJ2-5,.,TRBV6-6,CASNGGAETQYF,TGTGCCAGCAATGGGGGCGCGGAGACCCAGTACTTC
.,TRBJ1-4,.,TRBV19,CASSTGRGLYEKLFF,TGTGCCAGTAGTACGGGGCGGGGGCTCTATGAAAAACTGTTTTTT
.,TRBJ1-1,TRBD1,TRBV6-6,CASSYPPGTGGSEAFF,TGTGCCAGCAGTTACCCCCCAGGGACAGGGGGCTCTGAAGCTTTCTTT
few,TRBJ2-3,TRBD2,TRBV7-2,CASRLGWLAGGADTQYF,TGTGCCAGCAGACTAGGGTGGTTAGCGGGAGGTGCAGATACGCAGTATTTT
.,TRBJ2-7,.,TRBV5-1,CASSYRLGGSYEQYF,TGCGCCAGCAGCTACCGACTGGGTGGGTCCTACGAGCAGTACTTC
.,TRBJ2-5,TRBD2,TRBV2,CASSSRLALQETQYF,TGTGCCAGCAGTTCGCGACTAGCGCTCCAAGAGACCCAGTACTTC
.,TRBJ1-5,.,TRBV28,CASRTPTGHQHF,TGTGCCAGCAGGACCCCGACGGGACACCAGCATTTT
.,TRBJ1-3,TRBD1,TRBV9,CASSVGDRGSGNTIYF,TGTGCCAGCAGCGTAGGGGACAGGGGTTCTGGAAACACCATATATTTT
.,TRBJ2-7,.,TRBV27,CASSPEWTLEQYF,TGTGCCAGCAGTCCCGAATGGACTCTCGAGCAGTACTTC
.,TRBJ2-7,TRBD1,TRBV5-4,CASSYMTGVSYEQYF,TGTGCCAGCAGCTACATGACAGGGGTTTCTTACGAGCAGTACTTC
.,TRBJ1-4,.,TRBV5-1,CASSSSTGLTNEKLFF,TGCGCCAGCAGCTCTTCAACAGGGCTAACTAATGAAAAACTGTTTTTT
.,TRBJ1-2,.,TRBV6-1,CASSVRDRNPYGYTF,TGTGCCAGCAGTGTTCGAGACAGGAACCCCTATGGCTACACCTTC
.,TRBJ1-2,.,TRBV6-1,CASSEGDRRYGYTF,TGTGCCAGCAGTGAAGGCGACAGGCGATATGGCTACACCTTC
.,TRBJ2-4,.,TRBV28,CASRAGALAKNIQYF,TGTGCCAGCCGGGCGGGCGCTCTAGCCAAAAACATTCAGTACTTC